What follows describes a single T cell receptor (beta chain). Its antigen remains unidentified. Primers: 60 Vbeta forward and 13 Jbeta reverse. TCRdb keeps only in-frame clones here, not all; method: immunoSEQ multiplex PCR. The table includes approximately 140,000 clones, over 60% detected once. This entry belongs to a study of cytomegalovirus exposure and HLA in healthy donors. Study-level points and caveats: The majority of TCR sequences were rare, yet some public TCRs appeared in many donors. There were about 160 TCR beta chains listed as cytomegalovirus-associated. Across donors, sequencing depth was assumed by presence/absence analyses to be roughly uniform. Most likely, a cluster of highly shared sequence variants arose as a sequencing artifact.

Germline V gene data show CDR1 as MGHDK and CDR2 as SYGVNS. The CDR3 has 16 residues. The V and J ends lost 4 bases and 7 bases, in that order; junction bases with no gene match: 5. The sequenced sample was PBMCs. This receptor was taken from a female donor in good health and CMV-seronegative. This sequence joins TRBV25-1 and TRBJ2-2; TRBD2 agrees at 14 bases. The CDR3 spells CASSGPGLAGVGELFF. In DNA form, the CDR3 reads TGTGCCAGCAGTGGACCGGGACTAGCGGGAGTCGGGGAGCTGTTTTTT.